This TCR beta chain was profiled in a study of blood T cells in healthy people across ages. This clonotype was found many times. Sample-barcoded 5' priming and a J-beta primer mix drove a second PCR of 7 to 11 cycles. Each CDR3 protein is one row after TCRdb ran MiXCR on the 5' RACE reads. Among fewer than 950,000 distinct CDR3 sequences, around 34% were seen once, and the ten largest hold approximately 12%. The V gene's germline CDR1 is LGHNT and CDR2 FRNRAP. The trim removed 6 bases at V and 7 bases at J, leaving 11 bases unmatched. There are 15 residues in the CDR3. Sequencing was performed on blood. This TCR came from a young man in good health. The J gene is TRBJ2-3, the V gene TRBV12-5, with TRBD2 matching 9 bases. DNA for the CDR3: TGTGCTAGTGGGGCTAGCGGGGCCCAAGCTAATACGCAGTATTTT. Encoded protein: CASGASGAQANTQYF.